Below, 23 T cell receptor beta chains from the same sample are listed, as sequenced in a study of CD8+ T cells in alopecia areata. Sequencing relied on a cDNA template that was reverse transcribed from extracted RNA. Clones were sequenced by immunoSEQ multiplex PCR, and TCRdb holds only the in-frame ones, with some missing. Altogether over 100,000 clones were found in the sample, and no singletons occur. Sequenced material: lesional skin. The source of these receptors is a C3H/HeJ mouse with alopecia areata. The strain's MHC haplotype is H2-k.

In this sample, this clone turned up many times. Gene names and germline match the mouse. The CDR3 end falls 4 residues outside the read, so it is completed with the germline J gene. The chain joins TRBV13-3 to TRBJ1-2, with D unresolved. The CDR3 is 14 amino acids. The germline V and J ends were trimmed by 1 base and 0 bases, with 7 bases remaining between them. CDR1 is NNHDY and CDR2 is SYVADS in the germline V gene. CDR3 residues: CASSDSDTNSDYTF. Partial CDR3 DNA: TGTGCCAGCAGTGATTCCGACACAAACTCC.

The sample holds a few counts of this clone. Mouse gene names apply. Coverage ceases 4 residues before the CDR3 finishes, and the germline J gene fills in the end. The rearrangement uses TRBV14 and TRBJ2-7, with TRBD1 as a possible D gene (6 bases). V shed 5 bases and J shed 0 bases, with 12 bases lying between them. The germline CDR1 and CDR2 sequences are SGHDT and FRDEAV. This CDR3 spans 14 amino acids. The CDR3 is CASSPGTSSYEQYF. CDR3 DNA (partial): TGTGCCAGCAGCCCCGGGACATCCTCCTAT.

This clone was detected a few times. Gene names are mouse gene names. CDR3 DNA (partial): TGTGCCAGCAGTGATTACGGACAAAATAGTGCAGAA. Its protein product is CASSDYGQNSAE. The whole CDR3 region reads CASSDYGQNSAETLYF. The rearrangement uses TRBV13-3 and TRBJ2-3, with D possibly matching TRBD1 (5 bases). The missing CDR3 end, 4 residues past where the read stops, is filled in from the germline J gene. CDR3 length: 16 residues. CDR1 and CDR2 (germline): NNHDY, SYVADS. The ends were cut back, 1 base at V and 0 bases at J, with 12 bases in the middle.

This clone was detected only a few times. All gene names here are mouse names. The CDR3 end lies 4 residues beyond the end of the read and is filled in from the germline J gene. The chain links TRBV13-1 to TRBJ2-1, with 7 bases matching TRBD2. CDR1 and CDR2 from the germline V gene are NSHNY and SYGAGN. V lost 5 bases, J lost 3 bases, and 5 bases stayed unmatched. The CDR3 is 14 amino acids. Incomplete CDR3 DNA: TGTGCCAGCAGGCCGCTGGGGGTCTATGCT. It is translated as CASRPLGVYA. The CDR3 as a whole reads CASRPLGVYAEQFF.

Details on this clone: Mouse names are used for the genes. The CDR3 end lies 4 residues beyond the end of the read and is filled in from the germline J gene. The J gene is TRBJ2-3, the V gene TRBV13-3, with TRBD2 matching 10 bases. With 0 bases clipped from V and 3 bases from J, the junction kept 7 bases outside the gene matches. Germline-derived CDR1 and CDR2 are NNHDY and SYVADS. The CDR3 is 17 residues long. The CDR3 DNA, read in part, is TGTGCCAGCAGTGATGGAGCTACTGGGGGGGGCGCAGAA. It translates to CASSDGATGGGAE. The entire CDR3 is CASSDGATGGGAETLYF.

This clone appeared many times. Gene names follow the mouse nomenclature. The DNA ends 4 residues before the CDR3 does, and the rest of the CDR3 is filled in from the germline J gene. The rearrangement links TRBV1 to TRBJ2-3; 7 bases fit TRBD1. CDR3 length: 15 residues. V dropped 6 bases and J dropped 2; count of bases not matched to a gene: 8. CDR1 and CDR2 from the germline V gene are NSQYPW and LRSPGD (reference sequence). The DNA read from the CDR3 is TGCACCTGCAGGCCCCCGGACAGGATTGCAGAA. Protein product: CTCRPPDRIAE. The entire CDR3 sequence reads CTCRPPDRIAETLYF.

A note on this clone: Gene labels here are mouse ones. The sequence runs out 4 residues before the end of the CDR3; the remainder is reconstructed from the germline J gene. V is TRBV13-3 and J is TRBJ1-4; TRBD1 agrees at 7 bases. This CDR3 spans 14 amino acids. The V gene end was trimmed by 1 base and the J gene end by 5 bases; junction bases not matched to a gene: 2. The V gene's germline CDR1 is NNHDY and CDR2 SYVADS. The covered CDR3 bases are TGTGCCAGCAGTGATCACAGGGGAAACGAA. Its translation: CASSDHRGNE. The whole CDR3 protein is CASSDHRGNERLFF.

This clone has just a few counts. The gene symbols are mouse symbols. With the read ending 4 residues before the CDR3 end, the germline J gene is used to fill in that end. This chain joins TRBV13-3 and TRBJ2-1, with D maybe TRBD1 (5 bases). In germline, CDR1 is NNHDY, CDR2 SYVADS. This CDR3 is 12 amino acids long. The sequenced CDR3 bases are TGTGCCAGCAGCTCAGGGAGAGCT. As protein: CASSSGRA. The whole CDR3 is CASSSGRAEQFF.

In the case of this clone: At residue 10, the DNA translation does not agree with TCRdb's protein; the protein displayed here is the one encoded by the DNA. Gene names and germline match the mouse. The CDR3 region is CASGAGQNSPLYF. The DNA read from the CDR3 is TGTGCCAGCGGTGCGGGACAAAATTCGCCC. The chain links TRBV13-2 to TRBJ1-6, with a possible D match to TRBD1 (6 bases). The read stops 3 residues short of the end of the CDR3; the missing end is completed from the germline J gene. TRBJ1-6 is reported as an ORF; its role is uncertain. Germline values: CDR1 NNHNN, CDR2 SYGAGS (reference sequence). V lost 3 bases and J lost 7, with 8 bases in between. This CDR3 comprises 13 residues.

To note about this clone: Germline and genes: mouse. The CDR3 end is not reached by the read, which stops 4 residues before it; the germline J gene fills it in. This chain joins TRBV19 and TRBJ2-5, with 9 bases identical to TRBD1. This CDR3 has 14 amino acids. Germline CDR1 and CDR2: FNHDT and SITEND (reference sequence). Incomplete CDR3 DNA: TGTGCCAGCAGTCCCGGGACAGGGTCAGAC. Protein sequence: CASSPGTGSD. The CDR3, in full, reads CASSPGTGSDTQYF.

Concerning this clone itself: Germline and genes here are mouse. The read ends 4 residues shy of where the CDR3 ends; the end is completed using the germline J gene. The gene calls are TRBV13-3 and TRBJ2-5; weak D call: TRBD1 (6 bases). Germline CDR1 reads NNHDY; CDR2 reads SYVADS. The CDR3 covers 13 residues. CDR3 sequence reads: CASSRDKKDTQYF. The CDR3 bases that were read are TGTGCCAGCAGCCGGGACAAAAAAGAC.

With respect to this clone: Gene and germline names: mouse. The sequenced fragment ends 4 residues before the CDR3 boundary, so the rest is inferred from the germline J gene. The chain has TRBV13-3 and TRBJ2-3; the D gene is possibly TRBD2 (6 bases). Germline assignment: CDR1 NNHDY and CDR2 SYVADS. V lost 1 base and J lost 4, with 10 bases in between. There are 14 residues in the CDR3. Partial CDR3 DNA: TGTGCCAGCAGTGATTGGGGGACCACAGAA. It yields the protein CASSDWGTTE. The entire CDR3 sequence reads CASSDWGTTETLYF.

This clone was observed a handful of times. The gene symbols are mouse symbols. The observed sequence ends 4 residues before the CDR3 terminus, with the missing tail filled in from the germline J gene. V is TRBV1 and J is TRBJ2-5; 9 nucleotides agree with TRBD1. V gave up 3 bases and J gave up 0 bases; unmatched junction bases: 4. Germline CDR1 NSQYPW, CDR2 LRSPGD (reference sequence). The CDR3 spans 16 residues. CDR3 loop: CTCSATGGFNQDTQYF. The DNA read from the CDR3 is TGCACCTGCAGTGCCACAGGGGGCTTTAACCAAGAC.

Only a few counts were recorded for this clone. The gene names given are mouse names. The CDR3 extends 4 residues past the end of the read, so its final part is completed from the germline J gene. The genes are TRBV1 and TRBJ1-4, with a weak D call TRBD1 (6 bases). The CDR3 consists of 14 residues. The germline gives CDR1 NSQYPW, CDR2 LRSPGD (reference sequence). The CDR3 sequence: CTCSASGDGERLFF. The covered CDR3 bases are TGCACCTGCAGTGCTTCAGGGGATGGCGAA.

This clone was seen a handful of times. The translated DNA and TCRdb's protein are not identical at residue 12; the protein here was translated from the DNA. Mouse names are used for the genes. The CDR3 end lies 3 residues beyond the end of the read and is filled in from the germline J gene. This chain connects TRBV1 to TRBJ1-3; 7 nucleotides line up with TRBD1. V was pared by 3 bases and J by 3 bases, with 5 bases of the junction left unmatched. Germline CDR1 is NSQYPW and CDR2 is LRSPGD (reference sequence). This CDR3 contains 15 residues. CDR3 region: CTCSAPTGIGNTLYF. The CDR3 DNA, read in part, is TGCACCTGCAGTGCCCCGACAGGGATTGGAAATACG. The full variable domain, rest sourced from reference TRBV1 and TRBJ1-3, is VTLLEQNPRWRLVPRGQAVNLRCILKNSQYPWMSWYQQDLQKQLQWLFTLRSPGDKEVKSLPGADYLATRVTDTELRLQVANMSQGRTLYCTCSAPTGIGNTLYFGEGSRLIVV.

A note on this clone: At residue 13, the TCRdb protein departs from the DNA translation, so the protein shown here was derived from the DNA itself. Germline and genes here are mouse. The read gets to within 3 residues of the CDR3 end, and the germline J gene fills in the rest. This chain uses TRBV13-3 with TRBJ1-6; D gene uncertain. TRBJ1-6 is filed as an ORF, its function uncertain. V was pared by 1 base and J by 0 bases, with 8 bases between. The CDR3 sequence is 16 residues long. Per the germline V gene, CDR1 is NNHDY and CDR2 is SYVADS. The CDR3 here is CASSDRQVSYNSPLYF. The CDR3 bases that were read are TGTGCCAGCAGTGATCGGCAGGTTTCCTATAATTCGCCC.

Notes on this clone: Gene names denote mouse genes. The read terminates 4 residues ahead of where the CDR3 ends, so the germline J gene completes it. The chain is built from TRBV1 and TRBJ2-5; TRBD2 agrees at 9 bases. The CDR3 has 16 residues. CDR1 is NSQYPW and CDR2 is LRSPGD in the germline V gene (reference sequence). The sequenced part of the CDR3 DNA is TGCACCTGCAGCAGCATTCCGGGACTGGGTGAAGAC. It codes for CTCSSIPGLGED. The CDR3 as a whole reads CTCSSIPGLGEDTQYF.

This clone was picked up a small number of times. Gene names and germline match the mouse. The CDR3 end lies 4 residues beyond the end of the read and is filled in from the germline J gene. V is TRBV13-1 and J is TRBJ2-1; the match to TRBD2 covers 10 bases. This CDR3 has 16 amino acids. V trimming: 4 bases; J trimming: 4 bases; junction bases outside the gene matches: 8. Germline V lookup: CDR1 NSHNY, CDR2 SYGAGN. The CDR3 DNA, read in part, is TGTGCCAGCAGTCCACTCGACTGGGGGGAGTATGCT. Encoded protein: CASSPLDWGEYA. The entire CDR3 sequence reads CASSPLDWGEYAEQFF.

This clone was counted between two and nine times. The genes and germline here are from mouse. The CDR3 goes on 4 residues after the read ends, and that part is filled in from the germline J gene. The chain has TRBV1 and TRBJ2-7; 10 bases are shared with TRBD2. CDR1 is NSQYPW, CDR2 LRSPGD, per germline (reference sequence). The CDR3 loop spans 14 amino acids. CDR3 sequence reads: CTCSAPGGAYEQYF. CDR3 DNA (partial): TGCACCTGCAGTGCGCCTGGGGGGGCGTAT.

Notes on this clone: Germline and genes here are mouse. The read terminates 4 residues ahead of where the CDR3 ends, so the germline J gene completes it. The rearrangement uses TRBV13-3 and TRBJ2-2, with TRBD1 as a possible D gene (6 bases). V lost 1 base to trimming and J lost 2 bases, with 12 bases between them. The CDR3 contains 16 residues. Germline V gives CDR1 NNHDY, CDR2 SYVADS. The sequenced part of the CDR3 DNA is TGTGCCAGCAGTGATCCAGGGGAGTGGAACACCGGG. It translates to CASSDPGEWNTG. The full CDR3 reads CASSDPGEWNTGQLYF. The full variable domain, completed using reference TRBV13-3 and TRBJ2-2, is EAAVTQSPRSKVAVTGGKVTLSCHQTNNHDYMYWYRQDTGHGLRLIHYSYVADSTEKGDIPDGYKASRPSQENFSLILELASLSQTAVYFCASSDPGEWNTGQLYFGEGSKLTVL.

This clone was found a few times. Gene labels here are mouse ones. The read falls 4 residues short of the CDR3 end, and the missing part is taken from the germline J gene. This rearrangement joins TRBV17 to TRBJ1-2; weak D call: TRBD1 (6 bases). The germline CDR1 and CDR2 sequences are MNHDT and YYDKIL. The CDR3 length is 15 residues. V was pared by 0 bases and J by 3 bases, with 11 bases between. The CDR3 DNA, read in part, is TGTGCTAGCAGTAGAGACAGGGGAGGGGACTCC. It is translated as CASSRDRGGDS. The entire CDR3 protein reads CASSRDRGGDSDYTF.

This clone was seen only a few times. The germline and genes are mouse ones. The read terminates 4 residues before the CDR3 end, so the remaining end is supplied by the germline J gene. The rearrangement uses TRBV13-3 and TRBJ2-3; 7 bases fit TRBD2. The CDR3 totals 15 residues. V dropped 2 bases and J dropped 2; count of bases not matched to a gene: 5. CDR1 and CDR2 from the germline V gene are NNHDY and SYVADS. Partial CDR3 DNA: TGTGCCAGCAGTGAGAGACTGGGCCTTGCAGAA. It specifies CASSERLGLAE. The entire CDR3 reads CASSERLGLAETLYF.

As concerns this clone: The listed genes are named as in mouse. The CDR3 bases that were read are TGCACCTGCAGTGCAGAAGGGGACTGGGGATCAGAA. It is translated as CTCSAEGDWGSE. The whole CDR3 protein is CTCSAEGDWGSETLYF. This sequence joins TRBV1 and TRBJ2-3; 10 bases line up with TRBD2. The read gets to within 4 residues of the CDR3 end, and the germline J gene fills in the rest. This CDR3 has 16 amino acids. With 0 bases clipped from V and 4 bases from J, the junction kept 4 bases outside the gene matches. Germline CDR1 reads NSQYPW; CDR2 reads LRSPGD (reference sequence). Using reference TRBV1 and TRBJ2-3 for the parts outside the CDR3, the full variable domain is VTLLEQNPRWRLVPRGQAVNLRCILKNSQYPWMSWYQQDLQKQLQWLFTLRSPGDKEVKSLPGADYLATRVTDTELRLQVANMSQGRTLYCTCSAEGDWGSETLYFGSGTRLTVL.